One sample yielded the 22 T cell receptor beta chains listed below, sequenced in a study of blood T cell repertoires in COVID-19. Using immunoSEQ multiplex PCR, the repertoire was profiled, and TCRdb retains in-frame clones only, with some absent. The table lists 55,000 or so clones, around 84% of them singletons. The specimen sequenced was peripheral blood. The source of these receptors is a human donor in a cohort sampled during active or convalescent COVID-19.

The chain links TRBV30 to TRBJ1-5, with 7 bases aligning to TRBD1. The CDR3 covers 16 residues. J was trimmed by 0 bases and V by 2 bases; bases with no gene match: 7. Per germline, CDR1 GTSNPN and CDR2 SVGIG (reference sequence). CDR3 protein: CAWSPLDRDSNQPQHF. The CDR3 coding sequence is TGTGCCTGGAGTCCCCTCGACAGGGATAGCAATCAGCCCCAGCATTTT.

The chain uses TRBV2 and TRBJ2-1; TRBD2 agrees at 14 bases. Germline CDR1 and CDR2: SNHLY and FYNNEI. CDR3 length: 18 residues. The V segment lost 0 bases and the J segment 2 bases; nucleotides outside the gene matches: 3. CDR3 region: CASSEAGGLAGAYNEQFF. The CDR3 DNA reads as TGTGCCAGCAGTGAAGCCGGGGGACTAGCGGGGGCCTACAATGAGCAGTTCTTC. Full variable domain (missing parts from reference TRBV2 and TRBJ2-1): EPEVTQTPSHQVTQMGQEVILRCVPISNHLYFYWYRQILGQKVEFLVSFYNNEISEKSEIFDDQFSVERPDGSNFTLKIRSTKLEDSAMYFCASSEAGGLAGAYNEQFFGPGTRLTVL.

The chain links TRBV6-5 to TRBJ1-3; D remains unclear. CDR3 size: 16 residues. With 4 bases removed from V and 0 bases from J, the gap between germline ends came to 13 bases. The germline CDR1 and CDR2 sequences are MNHEY and SVGAGI. The CDR3 DNA sequence: TGTGCCAGCAGTTTACTGAGCTTCAACTCTGGAAACACCATATATTTT. As protein: CASSLLSFNSGNTIYF.

The V call is TRBV9, the J call TRBJ2-7; 9 nucleotides line up with TRBD2. The CDR3 has 16 residues. V lost 1 base, J lost 2 bases, and 7 bases stayed unmatched. The germline CDR1 and CDR2 sequences are SGDLS and YYNGEE. CDR3 protein: CASSVRAGGKTYEQYF. The CDR3 coding sequence is TGTGCCAGCAGCGTAAGGGCGGGGGGGAAAACCTACGAGCAGTACTTC.

This clone was counted a few times. As DNA, the CDR3 is TGTGCCAGCAGCTTAGGGCGGACGGGGGGGACACCCCTCCACTTT. Translated, it gives CASSLGRTGGTPLHF. This chain links TRBV11-2 with TRBJ1-6; a weak D match, TRBD1 (5 bases). This CDR3 comprises 15 residues. The germline V gene encodes CDR1 SGHAT and CDR2 FQNNGV. Trimming stripped 1 base from V and 11 bases from J, with 15 bases between.

This clone was seen just once. The V gene is TRBV27, the J gene TRBJ1-2; 11 bases are a match to TRBD1. V dropped 2 bases and J dropped 7; count of bases not matched to a gene: 6. This CDR3 region has 15 residues. CDR1 is MNHEY, CDR2 SMNVEV, per germline (reference sequence). This CDR3 is CASSLQGQGARGYTF. CDR3 sequence (DNA): TGTGCCAGCAGTTTACAAGGACAGGGGGCGCGTGGCTACACCTTC.

This chain joins TRBV3-1 (or the pseudogene TRBV3-2) and TRBJ2-7, with D possibly being TRBD1 (6 bases). Looked up from germline, CDR1 is LGHDT and CDR2 is YNNKEL (reference sequence). This CDR3 is built from 13 residues. Trimming pared 5 bases from V and 3 bases from J, leaving 11 bases between. The CDR3 region has the DNA TGTGCCAGCAGCAATGGCAGGGGCTACGAGCAGTACTTC. The encoded protein is CASSNGRGYEQYF.

This chain connects TRBV7-6 to TRBJ1-3, with D perhaps TRBD1 (5 bases). V dropped 3 bases and J dropped 0 bases, with 9 bases sitting between them. CDR1 and CDR2 from the germline V gene are SGHVS and FNYEAQ. The CDR3 covers 15 residues. The CDR3: CASSFQGSSGNTIYF. The CDR3 DNA sequence: TGTGCCAGCAGCTTCCAGGGCAGCTCTGGAAACACCATATATTTT.

The chain employs TRBV5-1 and TRBJ1-1; 9 bases match TRBD1. There are 15 residues in the CDR3. Germline-derived CDR1 and CDR2 are SGHRS and YFSETQ. The ends lost 0 bases at V and 5 bases at J; junction bases unmatched: 5. CDR3 region: CASSLEQGARTEAFF. CDR3 in DNA: TGCGCCAGCAGCTTGGAACAGGGGGCGCGGACTGAAGCTTTCTTT.

V gene TRBV19 combines with J gene TRBJ2-1; 11 positions match TRBD2. Germline V CDR1 and CDR2: LNHDA, SQIVND (reference sequence). This CDR3 has 15 residues. V lost 2 bases, J lost 10 bases, and 7 bases stayed unmatched. CDR3 residues: CASSILSGGAGEQFF. The CDR3 bases are TGTGCCAGTAGTATACTTAGCGGGGGGGCCGGGGAGCAGTTCTTC. Looking up the rest from reference TRBV19 and TRBJ2-1 gives the full variable domain: DGGITQSPKYLFRKEGQNVTLSCEQNLNHDAMYWYRQDPGQGLRLIYYSQIVNDFQKGDIAEGYSVSREKKESFPLTVTSAQKNPTAFYLCASSILSGGAGEQFFGPGTRLTVL.

V usage is TRBV5-1 and J usage is TRBJ1-6; 9 bases are a match to TRBD1. Germline CDR1 reads SGHRS; CDR2 reads YFSETQ. The CDR3 runs to 16 residues. V lost 0 bases to trimming and J lost 7 bases; unmatched junction nucleotides: 5. The CDR3 region has the DNA TGCGCCAGCAGCTTGGAGGGACAGGGTATGAATTCACCCCTCCACTTT. As protein: CASSLEGQGMNSPLHF.

The V gene is TRBV5-1, the J gene TRBJ2-1; D is undetermined. Trimming shortened V by 0 bases and J by 7 bases, and 5 bases separated the two germline ends. The germline gives CDR1 SGHRS, CDR2 YFSETQ. This CDR3 contains 12 residues. The CDR3 region is CASSLDSNEQFF. The DNA for the CDR3 is TGCGCCAGCAGCTTGGACTCAAATGAGCAGTTCTTC.

Here the CDR3 reads CASSQRTGVEKLFF. In DNA, the CDR3 is TGTGCCAGCAGTCAACGGACAGGCGTCGAAAAACTGTTTTTT. The rearrangement uses TRBV7-2 and TRBJ1-4; 7 bases line up with TRBD1. V trimming: 6 bases; J trimming: 8 bases; junction bases outside the gene matches: 9. Germline CDR1 is SGHTA and CDR2 is FQGNSA. This CDR3 region has 14 residues.

This chain links TRBV10-3 with TRBJ2-7; D possibly corresponds to TRBD2 (6 bases). This CDR3 has 15 residues. V dropped 0 bases and J dropped 3 bases, with 12 bases sitting between them. The germline CDR1 and CDR2 sequences are ENHRY and SYGVKD. The DNA for the CDR3 is TGTGCCATCAGTGAGTCTGGGACTGTTATCTACGAGCAGTACTTC. Translating gives CAISESGTVIYEQYF.

Only a few counts were recorded for this clone. The same CDR3 is also encoded by other DNA sequences in this sample. V is TRBV29-1 and J is TRBJ2-7; 9 nucleotides match TRBD1. The CDR3 is 15 amino acids. Trimming removed 4 bases from V and 0 bases from J; junction bases left unmatched: 7. CDR1 SQVTM and CDR2 ANQGSEA come from the germline V gene. The CDR3 reads CSVVDRGTSSYEQYF. In DNA form, the CDR3 reads TGCAGCGTTGTCGACAGGGGGACGAGCTCCTACGAGCAGTACTTC.

This chain uses TRBV2 with TRBJ1-2, with 9 bases lining up with TRBD1. CDR3 length: 12 amino acids. V shed 6 bases, J shed 5 bases, and the junction held 1 base outside the gene matches. Germline V gene data show CDR1 as SNHLY and CDR2 as FYNNEI. The CDR3 DNA sequence: TGTGCCAGCAGCGGACAGGGGTATGGCTACACCTTC. Its protein is CASSGQGYGYTF.

The chain uses TRBV19 and TRBJ1-1; no reliable D call. Germline CDR1 LNHDA, CDR2 SQIVND (reference sequence). V was trimmed by 7 bases and J by 4 bases, leaving 13 bases between them. The CDR3 loop spans 13 amino acids. The CDR3 DNA is TGTGCCAGTATGCGGCAGCTCAGCACTGAAGCTTTCTTT. As protein: CASMRQLSTEAFF.

The gene calls are TRBV13 and TRBJ1-3; TRBD1 is a possible D gene (6 bases). V was trimmed by 5 bases and J by 2 bases, leaving 13 bases between them. In germline, CDR1 is PRHDT, CDR2 FYEKMQ (reference sequence). The CDR3 runs 15 residues. The CDR3: CASSPSTGTGNTIYF. The CDR3 bases are TGTGCCAGCAGCCCAAGTACAGGGACTGGAAACACCATATATTTT.

The rearrangement links TRBV3-1 (or the pseudogene TRBV3-2) to TRBJ2-5, with D possibly matching TRBD2 (5 bases). Trimming removed 0 bases from V and 2 bases from J, with 22 bases in between. Germline CDR1 is LGHDT and CDR2 is YNNKEL (reference sequence). The CDR3 runs 19 residues. The CDR3 here is CASSQEKTGRGSVQETQYF. The DNA for the CDR3 is TGTGCCAGCAGCCAAGAGAAGACTGGACGGGGTTCGGTACAAGAGACCCAGTACTTC.

The chain is built from TRBV14 and TRBJ1-1, with D perhaps TRBD1 (6 bases). V dropped 8 bases and J dropped 5 bases, with 15 bases sitting between them. Germline V gives CDR1 SGHDN, CDR2 FVKESK. The CDR3 covers 13 residues. The CDR3 protein is CASSPGVWTEAFF. As DNA, the CDR3 is TGTGCCAGCTCCCCAGGGGTATGGACTGAAGCTTTCTTT. Complete variable domain (other parts from reference TRBV14 and TRBJ1-1): EAGVTQFPSHSVIEKGQTVTLRCDPISGHDNLYWYRRVMGKEIKFLLHFVKESKQDESGMPNNRFLAERTGGTYSTLKVQPAELEDSGVYFCASSPGVWTEAFFGQGTRLTVV.

The genes are TRBV12-3 or TRBV12-4 and TRBJ1-1; D not certain. V lost 6 bases and J 7 bases, leaving 9 bases between the germline ends. There are 11 residues in the CDR3. DNA of the CDR3: TGTGCCAGCAGATACAATGGTGAAGCTTTCTTT. This translates into CASRYNGEAFF.

This chain connects TRBV6-2 or TRBV6-3 to TRBJ1-1, with a tentative D call TRBD1 (5 bases). The CDR3 runs 13 residues. The germline V gene encodes CDR1 MNHEY and CDR2 SVGEGT. Deletions cut 4 bases from V and 3 bases from J, with 9 bases between. Written as DNA, the CDR3 is TGTGCCAGCAGTTCCGCCAGGGACACTGAAGCTTTCTTT. Translation: CASSSARDTEAFF.